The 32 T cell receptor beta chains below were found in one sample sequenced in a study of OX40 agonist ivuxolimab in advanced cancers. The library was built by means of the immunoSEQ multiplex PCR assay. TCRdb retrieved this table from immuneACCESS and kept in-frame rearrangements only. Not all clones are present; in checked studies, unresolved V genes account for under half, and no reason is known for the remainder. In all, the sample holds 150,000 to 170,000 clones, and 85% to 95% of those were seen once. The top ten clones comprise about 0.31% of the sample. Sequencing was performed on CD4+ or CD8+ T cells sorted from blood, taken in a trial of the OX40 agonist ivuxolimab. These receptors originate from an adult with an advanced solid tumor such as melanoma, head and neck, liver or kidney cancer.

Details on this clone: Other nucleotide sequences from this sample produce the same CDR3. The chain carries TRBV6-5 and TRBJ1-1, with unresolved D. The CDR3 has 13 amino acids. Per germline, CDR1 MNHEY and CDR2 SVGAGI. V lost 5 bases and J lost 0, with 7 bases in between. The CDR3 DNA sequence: TGTGCCAGCAGTCGAACAGTGAACACTGAAGCTTTCTTT. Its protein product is CASSRTVNTEAFF.

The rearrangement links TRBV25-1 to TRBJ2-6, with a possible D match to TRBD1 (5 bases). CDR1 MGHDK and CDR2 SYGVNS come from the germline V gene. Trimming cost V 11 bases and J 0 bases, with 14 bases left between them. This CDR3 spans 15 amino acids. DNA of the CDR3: TGTGCCGCGCAGGGTGTCATCTCTGGGGCCAACGTCCTGACTTTC. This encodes CAAQGVISGANVLTF.

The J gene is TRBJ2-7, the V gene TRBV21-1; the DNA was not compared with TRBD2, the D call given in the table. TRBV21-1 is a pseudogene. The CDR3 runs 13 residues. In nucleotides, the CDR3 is TGTGCCAGCAGTCCCCAAAGGAGCTACGAGCAGTACTTC. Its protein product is CASSPQRSYEQYF.

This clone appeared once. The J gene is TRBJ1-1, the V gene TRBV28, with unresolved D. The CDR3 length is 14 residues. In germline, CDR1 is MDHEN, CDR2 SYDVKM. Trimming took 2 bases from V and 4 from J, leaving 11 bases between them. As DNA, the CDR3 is TGTGCCAGCAGTTTAGGGTGGAGGGCCACTGAAGCTTTCTTT. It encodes CASSLGWRATEAFF.

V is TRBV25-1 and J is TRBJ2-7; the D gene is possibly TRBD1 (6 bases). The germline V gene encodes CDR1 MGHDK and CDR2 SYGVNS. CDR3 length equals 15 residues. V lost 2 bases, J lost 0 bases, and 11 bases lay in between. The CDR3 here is CASSELTGFSYEQYF. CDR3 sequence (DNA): TGTGCCAGCAGTGAACTTACAGGGTTCTCCTACGAGCAGTACTTC.

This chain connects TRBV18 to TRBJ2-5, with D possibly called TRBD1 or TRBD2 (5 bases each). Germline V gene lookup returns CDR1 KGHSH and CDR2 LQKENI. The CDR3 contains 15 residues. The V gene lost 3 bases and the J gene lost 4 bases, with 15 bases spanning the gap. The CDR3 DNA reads TGTGCCAGCTCACCCCTCCTGAGGGGTACAGAGACCCAGTACTTC. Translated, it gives CASSPLLRGTETQYF.

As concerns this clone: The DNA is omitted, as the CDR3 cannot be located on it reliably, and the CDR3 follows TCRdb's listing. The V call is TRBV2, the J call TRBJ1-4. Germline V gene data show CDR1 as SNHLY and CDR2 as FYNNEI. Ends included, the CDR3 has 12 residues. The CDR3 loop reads CASRVLMKNCFF.

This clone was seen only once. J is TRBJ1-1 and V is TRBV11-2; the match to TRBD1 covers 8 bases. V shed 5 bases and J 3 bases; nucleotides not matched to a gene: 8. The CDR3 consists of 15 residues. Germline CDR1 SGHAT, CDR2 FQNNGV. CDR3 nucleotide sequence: TGTGCCAGCAGCGTACGACAGGGGAGAGACACTGAAGCTTTCTTT. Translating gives CASSVRQGRDTEAFF.

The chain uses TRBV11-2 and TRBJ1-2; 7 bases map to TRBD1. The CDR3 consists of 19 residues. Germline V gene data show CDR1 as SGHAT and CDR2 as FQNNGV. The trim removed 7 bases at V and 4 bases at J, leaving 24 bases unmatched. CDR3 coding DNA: TGTGCCAGCACAGCTCAGGGGGGGGTGCCGCATTCTCAACCCTATGGCTACACCTTC. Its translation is CASTAQGGVPHSQPYGYTF.

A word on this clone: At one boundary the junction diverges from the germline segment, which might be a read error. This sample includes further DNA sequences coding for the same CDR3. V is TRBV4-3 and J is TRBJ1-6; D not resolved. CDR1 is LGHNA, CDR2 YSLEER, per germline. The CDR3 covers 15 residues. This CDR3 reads CASSQELGSYSPLHF. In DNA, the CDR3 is TGCGCCAGCAGCCAAGAATTAGGGAGCTATTCGCCCCTCCACTTT.

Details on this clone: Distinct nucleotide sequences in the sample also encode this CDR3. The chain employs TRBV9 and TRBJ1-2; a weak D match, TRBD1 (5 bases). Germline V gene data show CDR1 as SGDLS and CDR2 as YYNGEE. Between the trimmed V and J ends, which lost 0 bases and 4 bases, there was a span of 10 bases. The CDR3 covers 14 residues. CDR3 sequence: CASSVGQGSYGYTF. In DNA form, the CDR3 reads TGTGCCAGCAGCGTAGGTCAGGGTTCCTATGGCTACACCTTC.

The CDR3 is CASSLVRLSSGELFF. In DNA form, the CDR3 reads TGTGCCAGCAGCTTGGTTCGGTTGTCTTCCGGGGAGCTGTTTTTT. The rearrangement links TRBV5-5 to TRBJ2-2, with D unclear. Deletions cut 0 bases from V and 6 bases from J, with 12 bases between. This CDR3 has 15 amino acids. The V gene's germline CDR1 is SGHKS and CDR2 YYEKEE (reference sequence).

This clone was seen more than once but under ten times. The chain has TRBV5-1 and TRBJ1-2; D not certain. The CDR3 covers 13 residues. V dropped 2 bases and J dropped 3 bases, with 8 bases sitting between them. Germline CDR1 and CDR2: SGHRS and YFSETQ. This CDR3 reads CASSLETDYGYTF. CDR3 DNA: TGCGCCAGCAGCTTAGAGACGGACTATGGCTACACCTTC.

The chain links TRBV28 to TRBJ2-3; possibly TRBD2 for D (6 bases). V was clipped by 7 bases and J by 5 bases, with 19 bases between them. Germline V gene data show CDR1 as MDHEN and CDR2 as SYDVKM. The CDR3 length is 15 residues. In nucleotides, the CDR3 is TGTGCCAGCATCCTCGCTGGGCGGGGAGGAGATACGCAGTATTTT. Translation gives CASILAGRGGDTQYF.

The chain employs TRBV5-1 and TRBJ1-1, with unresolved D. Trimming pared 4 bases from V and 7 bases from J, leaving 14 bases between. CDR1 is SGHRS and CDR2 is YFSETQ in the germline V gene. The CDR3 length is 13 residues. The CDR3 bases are TGCGCCAGCAGCCCCGAACCCTACAGTGAAGCTTTCTTT. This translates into CASSPEPYSEAFF.

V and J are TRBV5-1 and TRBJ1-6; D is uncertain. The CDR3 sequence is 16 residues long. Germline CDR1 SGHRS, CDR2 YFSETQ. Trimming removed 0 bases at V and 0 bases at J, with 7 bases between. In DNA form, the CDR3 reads TGCGCCAGCAGCTTGGCCGGGAGCTCCTATAATTCACCCCTCCACTTT. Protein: CASSLAGSSYNSPLHF.

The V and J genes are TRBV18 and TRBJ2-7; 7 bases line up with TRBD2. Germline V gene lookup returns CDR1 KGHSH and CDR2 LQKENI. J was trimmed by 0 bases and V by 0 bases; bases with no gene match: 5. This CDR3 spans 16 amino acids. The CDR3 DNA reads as TGTGCCAGCTCACCACCGGTGAGCGGGATCTCCTACGAGCAGTACTTC. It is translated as CASSPPVSGISYEQYF.

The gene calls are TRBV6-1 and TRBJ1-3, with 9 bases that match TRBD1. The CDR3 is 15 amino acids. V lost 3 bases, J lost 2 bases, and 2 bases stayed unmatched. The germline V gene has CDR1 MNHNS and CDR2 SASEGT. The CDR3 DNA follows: TGTGCCAGCAGTGAGGGACAGGGACCTGGAAACACCATATATTTT. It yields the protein CASSEGQGPGNTIYF.

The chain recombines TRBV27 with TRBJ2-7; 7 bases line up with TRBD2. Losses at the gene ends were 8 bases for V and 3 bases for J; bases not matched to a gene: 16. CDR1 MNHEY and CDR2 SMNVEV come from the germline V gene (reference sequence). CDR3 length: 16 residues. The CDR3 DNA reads TGTGCCAGCGGAACACCGCCTAGGCAGCGGGGCTACGAGCAGTACTTC. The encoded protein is CASGTPPRQRGYEQYF.

The DNA of the CDR3 is TGCGCCAGCAGCTTGGCCATAGGTCTAGTATGGGGCTACACCTTC. It encodes CASSLAIGLVWGYTF. The chain recombines TRBV5-1 with TRBJ1-2; D remains unclear. The CDR3 totals 15 residues. CDR1 is SGHRS, CDR2 YFSETQ, per germline. V was trimmed by 0 bases and J by 8 bases, leaving 17 bases between them.

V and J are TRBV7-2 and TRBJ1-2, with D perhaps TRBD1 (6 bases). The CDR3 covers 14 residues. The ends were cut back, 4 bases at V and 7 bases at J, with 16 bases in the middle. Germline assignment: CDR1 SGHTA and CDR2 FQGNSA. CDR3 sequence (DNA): TGTGCCAGCAGCTCCCTGGACAGCTACTCTGGCTACACCTTC. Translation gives CASSSLDSYSGYTF.

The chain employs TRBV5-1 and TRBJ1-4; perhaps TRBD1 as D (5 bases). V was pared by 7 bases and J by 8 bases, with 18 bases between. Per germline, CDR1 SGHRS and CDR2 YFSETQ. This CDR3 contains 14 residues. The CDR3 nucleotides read TGCGCCAGCCAATGGGGGGACCTCGGGGAAAAACTGTTTTTT. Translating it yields CASQWGDLGEKLFF.

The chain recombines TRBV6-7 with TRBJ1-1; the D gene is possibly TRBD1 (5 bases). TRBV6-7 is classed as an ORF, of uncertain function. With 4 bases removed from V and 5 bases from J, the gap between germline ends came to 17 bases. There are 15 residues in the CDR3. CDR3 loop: CASSSIQDPGTEAFF. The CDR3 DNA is TGTGCCAGCAGTTCCATACAGGACCCTGGGACTGAAGCTTTCTTT.

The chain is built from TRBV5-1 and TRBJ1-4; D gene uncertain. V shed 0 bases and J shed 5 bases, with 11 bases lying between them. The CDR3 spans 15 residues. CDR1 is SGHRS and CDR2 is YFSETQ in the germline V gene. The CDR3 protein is CASSLGPRNNEKLFF. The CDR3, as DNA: TGCGCCAGCAGCTTGGGCCCGCGGAACAATGAAAAACTGTTTTTT. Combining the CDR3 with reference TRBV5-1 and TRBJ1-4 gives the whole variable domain KAGVTQTPRYLIKTRGQQVTLSCSPISGHRSVSWYQQTPGQGLQFLFEYFSETQRNKGNFPGRFSGRQFSNSRSEMNVSTLELGDSALYLCASSLGPRNNEKLFFGSGTQLSVL.

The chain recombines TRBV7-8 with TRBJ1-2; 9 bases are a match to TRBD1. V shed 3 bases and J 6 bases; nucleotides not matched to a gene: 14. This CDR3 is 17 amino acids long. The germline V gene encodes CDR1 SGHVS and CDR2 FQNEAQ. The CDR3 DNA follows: TGTGCCAGCAGCTTCGTAGAAAGGGACAGGGAAAGGGATGGCTACACCTTC. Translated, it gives CASSFVERDRERDGYTF. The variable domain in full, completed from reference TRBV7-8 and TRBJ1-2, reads GAGVSQSPRYKVAKRGQDVALRCDPISGHVSLFWYQQALGQGPEFLTYFQNEAQLDKSGLPSDRFFAERPEGSVSTLKIQRTQQEDSAVYLCASSFVERDRERDGYTFGSGTRLTVV.

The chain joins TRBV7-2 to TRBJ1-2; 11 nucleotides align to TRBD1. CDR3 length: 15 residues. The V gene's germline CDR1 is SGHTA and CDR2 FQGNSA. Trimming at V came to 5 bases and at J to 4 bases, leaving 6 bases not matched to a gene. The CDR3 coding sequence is TGTGCCAGCAGCGAGGGACAGGGGGTTCTCTATGGCTACACCTTC. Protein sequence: CASSEGQGVLYGYTF.

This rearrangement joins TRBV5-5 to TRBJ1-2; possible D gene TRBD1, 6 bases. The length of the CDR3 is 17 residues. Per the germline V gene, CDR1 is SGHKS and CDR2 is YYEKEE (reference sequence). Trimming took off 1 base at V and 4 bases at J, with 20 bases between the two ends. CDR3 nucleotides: TGTGCCAGCAGCTTGAGCGTCGTTGGGGGGGCGGCCTATGGCTACACCTTC. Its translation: CASSLSVVGGAAYGYTF.

CDR3 DNA: TGTGCCAGCTCACCTAGGACGGATCGAAACACCGGGGAGCTGTTTTTT. Amino acid sequence: CASSPRTDRNTGELFF. The chain is built from TRBV18 and TRBJ2-2; no clear D. CDR3 length: 16 amino acids. Trimming took 3 bases from V and 2 from J, leaving 13 bases between them. From germline, CDR1 is KGHSH and CDR2 LQKENI.

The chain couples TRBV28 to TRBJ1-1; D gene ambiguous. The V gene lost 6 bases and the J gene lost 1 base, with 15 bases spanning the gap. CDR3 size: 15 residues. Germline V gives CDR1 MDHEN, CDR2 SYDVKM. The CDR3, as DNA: TGTGCCAGCAGGCCTCGGGGAGTCGGGAACACTGAAGCTTTCTTT. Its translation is CASRPRGVGNTEAFF.

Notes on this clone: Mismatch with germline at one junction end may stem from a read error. The CDR3 loop is CASSPRRTNEKLFF. In DNA form, the CDR3 reads TGTGCCAGCTCCCCACGGAGAACTAATGAAAAACTGTTTTTT. The genes are TRBV18 and TRBJ1-4; no clear D gene. Germline CDR1 KGHSH, CDR2 LQKENI. This CDR3 comprises 14 residues.

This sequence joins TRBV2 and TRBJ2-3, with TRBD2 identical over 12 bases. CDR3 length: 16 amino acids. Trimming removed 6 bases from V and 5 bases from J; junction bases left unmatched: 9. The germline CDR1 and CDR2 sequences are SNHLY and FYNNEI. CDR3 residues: CASRQLAGGPGDTQYF. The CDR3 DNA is TGTGCCAGCAGGCAACTAGCGGGGGGCCCCGGAGATACGCAGTATTTT.

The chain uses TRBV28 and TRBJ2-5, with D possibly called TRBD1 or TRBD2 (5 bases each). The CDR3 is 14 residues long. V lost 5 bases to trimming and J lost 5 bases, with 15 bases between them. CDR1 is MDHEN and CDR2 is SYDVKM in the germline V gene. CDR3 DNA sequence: TGTGCCAGCAGTCCCATGGGGCGGGTTGAGACCCAGTACTTC. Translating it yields CASSPMGRVETQYF.